This is a list of T cell receptor beta chains from one sample in a study of blood T cells in healthy people across ages. MiXCR was run by TCRdb on the 5' RACE reads, yielding one entry per CDR3 protein. The data show around 1,000,000 distinct CDR3 sequences, under 40% seen once. Source material: blood. All receptors come from a young man in good health. The CDR3 runs from the conserved cysteine through the conserved F or W. D genes are given only for firm matches. The size field is filled for only some rows; it gives once, few, many or a size class.

>.|TRBV20-1|.|TRBJ2-1
TGCAGTGCTAGACGATTCCAGGGGGGATACAATGAGCAGTTCTTC
CSARRFQGGYNEQFF
>.|TRBV28|.|TRBJ1-5
TGTGCCAGCATGTGTAGCAATCAGCCCCAGCATTTT
CASMCSNQPQHF
>.|TRBV6-2/TRBV6-3|.|TRBJ1-2
TGTGCCAGCACCTACAGGACGGATTTCTATGGCTACACCTTC
CASTYRTDFYGYTF
>TRBD1|TRBV20-1|few|TRBJ1-5
TGCAGTGCTCATACTTCGTGGGGACAGGGCAATCAGCCCCAGCATTTT
CSAHTSWGQGNQPQHF
>.|TRBV20-1|.|TRBJ2-5
TGCAGTGCCCTCGACGGTGAGCAGTACTTC
CSALDGEQYF
>TRBD1|TRBV24-1|.|TRBJ2-5
TGTGCCACCAGTGATTTCGCGACAGGGGGCTTCAATGAGCAGTACTTC
CATSDFATGGFNEQYF
>TRBD1|TRBV3-1|.|TRBJ2-3
TGTGCCAGCAGCCATGCAGGGACAGGGCCTGTACCAGATACGCAGTATTTT
CASSHAGTGPVPDTQYF
>.|TRBV6-5|few|TRBJ2-7
TGTGCCAGCAGTTACTCACAAGGGGGGGGGAACTACGAGCAGTACTTC
CASSYSQGGGNYEQYF
>TRBD1|TRBV2|.|TRBJ2-7
TGTGCCACCTACCGGGACAGCTCCTACAATGAGCAGTACTTC
CATYRDSSYNEQYF
>.|TRBV12-3/TRBV12-4|few|TRBJ1-2
TGTGCCAGCAGTTTAGGGGGAGCATTTTCCTATGGCTACACCTTC
CASSLGGAFSYGYTF
>.|TRBV20-1|few|TRBJ1-1
TGCAGTGCTAGAGATCTAGCGGCAGGGAATGAAGCTTTCTTT
CSARDLAAGNEAFF
>TRBD2|TRBV5-1|.|TRBJ2-1
TGCGCCAGCAGCTTGGTGGTGGTTAGCGGGTTAACCTACGAGCAGTTCTTC
CASSLVVVSGLTYEQFF
>TRBD1|TRBV28|few|TRBJ2-7
TGTGCCAGCAGTTTTATAAAGGGGGCCTACTACGAGCAGTACTTC
CASSFIKGAYYEQYF
>.|TRBV7-9|.|TRBJ1-1
TGTGCCAGCACCACCGCCCGGGACTCCCGGGGCACTGAAGCTTTCTTT
CASTTARDSRGTEAFF
>.|TRBV10-3|.|TRBJ2-1
TGTGCCATCAGTGGGTTTAGCCTGAGCTCCTACAATGAGCAGTTCTTC
CAISGFSLSSYNEQFF
>.|TRBV4-1|.|TRBJ1-2
TGCGCCAGCAGCCAGGAGGAGGGAGCTAACGATGGCTACACCTTC
CASSQEEGANDGYTF
>.|TRBV7-9|.|TRBJ1-1
TGTGCCAGCAGCACCTTAGGGACCCCCGAAGCCATGAACACTGAAGCTTTCTTT
CASSTLGTPEAMNTEAFF
>TRBD1|TRBV20-1|.|TRBJ2-1
TGCAGTGCGGGACAGGGGGCTTCCTACAATGAGCAGTTCTTC
CSAGQGASYNEQFF
>.|TRBV11-2|.|TRBJ2-1
TGTGCCAGCAGCTTAAGGGATGATTTTATGACCAATGAGCAGTTCTTC
CASSLRDDFMTNEQFF
>.|TRBV20-1|few|TRBJ2-1
TGCAGTGCTAGAGGTGGGGTTCAGGATGAGCAGTTCTTC
CSARGGVQDEQFF
>TRBD1|TRBV7-9|.|TRBJ1-2
TGTGCCAGCAGCCCTCCGGACAGGGATCACTATGGCTACACCTTC
CASSPPDRDHYGYTF
>.|TRBV6-2/TRBV6-3|few|TRBJ2-3
TGTGCCAGCAGCTCCAACCGGGACGGTGCGCAGTATTTT
CASSSNRDGAQYF
>.|TRBV7-9|many|TRBJ2-1
TGTGCCAGCAGCTTAGAGGAGAGCTCCTACAATGAGCAGTTCTTC
CASSLEESSYNEQFF
>TRBD2|TRBV29-1|.|TRBJ2-1
TGCAGCGTTGACTGGACTAGCGGGGGTGATGAGCAGTTCTTC
CSVDWTSGGDEQFF
>TRBD1|TRBV19|.|TRBJ1-2
TGTGCCAGTAGTATTACCGGGACAGGGGTCGGCTACACCTTC
CASSITGTGVGYTF
>TRBD2|TRBV4-3|many|TRBJ2-5
TGCGCCAGCAGCCCAACTAGCGGTGACCAAGAGACCCAGTACTTC
CASSPTSGDQETQYF
>TRBD1|TRBV4-1|.|TRBJ1-1
TGCGCCAGCAGCCGCTCGGGACAGGAACTCACTGAAGCTTTCTTT
CASSRSGQELTEAFF
>.|TRBV11-2|.|TRBJ2-3
TGTGCCAGCAGCTTAGGGTCGACAGGGACTAGCACAGATACGCAGTATTTT
CASSLGSTGTSTDTQYF
>.|TRBV12-3/TRBV12-4|few|TRBJ1-1
TGTGCCAGCGGGACTCGCAGGGGTGGTACTGAAGCTTTCTTT
CASGTRRGGTEAFF
>.|TRBV4-1|.|TRBJ1-2
TGCACCAGCAGCCAAGATCAGACCCCCAACTATGGCTACACCTTC
CTSSQDQTPNYGYTF
>TRBD2|TRBV6-2/TRBV6-3|many|TRBJ2-7
TGTGCCAGCAGAACCTTAGCGGGGATCTACGAGCAGTACTTC
CASRTLAGIYEQYF
>TRBD1|TRBV7-9|few|TRBJ1-4
TGTGCCAGCAGCTCCCCGGGACAGGGGATGGATGAAAAACTGTTTTTT
CASSSPGQGMDEKLFF
>.|TRBV20-1|.|TRBJ1-1
TGCAGTGCTAGTAGGGAGGGGACCACTGAAGCTTTCTTT
CSASREGTTEAFF
>.|TRBV7-2|.|TRBJ2-7
TGTGCCAGCAGCTTAGAACTCCGGACGTCCTACGAGCAGTACTTC
CASSLELRTSYEQYF
>.|TRBV12-3/TRBV12-4|.|TRBJ2-7
TGTGCCAGCAGACCGTCGTTTGACGTTTACTCCTACGAGCAGTACTTC
CASRPSFDVYSYEQYF
>.|TRBV28|.|TRBJ2-5
TGTGCCAGCTCCCCTGTCGGGGGAGGAGAAGAGACCCAGTACTTC
CASSPVGGGEETQYF
>.|TRBV7-2|few|TRBJ1-4
TGTGCCAGCAGCTTAAGTGGCAGGGGAACTAATGAAAAACTGTTTTTT
CASSLSGRGTNEKLFF
>.|TRBV27|.|TRBJ2-1
TGTGCCAGCAGAGCGGGCCGATACAATGAGCAGTTCTTC
CASRAGRYNEQFF
>.|TRBV30|.|TRBJ1-4
TGTGCCTGGAGTGCCCTGGAAAAACTGTTTTTT
CAWSALEKLFF
>TRBD2|TRBV5-8|many|TRBJ2-3
TGTGCCAGCAGCCCTAGCGGGGGGGCCGCAGATACGCAGTATTTT
CASSPSGGAADTQYF
>.|TRBV6-5|few|TRBJ1-2
TGTGCCAGCAGGCCCCTCTGGGGAGCGATTATTGGCTACACCTTC
CASRPLWGAIIGYTF
>TRBD1|TRBV29-1|.|TRBJ2-1
TGCACCGGGACAGGGGGGTACAATGAGCAGTTCTTC
CTGTGGYNEQFF
>.|TRBV7-2|few|TRBJ2-3
TGTGCCAGCAGCCCCCCAGAGTTACCGGATACGCAGTATTTT
CASSPPELPDTQYF
>.|TRBV2|.|TRBJ1-6
TGTGCCAGCACTGGGGACACGAATAATTCACCCCTCCACTTT
CASTGDTNNSPLHF
>TRBD1|TRBV20-1|few|TRBJ1-2
TGCAGTGCCACCCCGGGACAGGGAGCGACCTATGGCTACACCTTC
CSATPGQGATYGYTF
>TRBD1|TRBV10-3|few|TRBJ1-5
TGTGCCATCAGCTCAGGACAGGGTCCGAATCAGCCCCAGCATTTT
CAISSGQGPNQPQHF
>.|TRBV12-3/TRBV12-4|.|TRBJ2-5
TGTGCCAGCAGCCCGGAGCAAGAGACCCAGTACTTC
CASSPEQETQYF
>TRBD1|TRBV4-2|.|TRBJ2-1
TGTGCCAGCAGCCAAGATCGACAGGGCGAAGGGGTGAAGCAGTTCTTC
CASSQDRQGEGVKQFF
>.|TRBV20-1|many|TRBJ2-1
TGCAGTGCTTCCTCCCAAGGGGGGGCCTGGAATGAGCAGTTCTTC
CSASSQGGAWNEQFF
>.|TRBV12-3/TRBV12-4|few|TRBJ1-6
TGTGCCAGCAGGTCGGGTTTCTCACCCCTCCACTTT
CASRSGFSPLHF
>TRBD2|TRBV7-9|.|TRBJ2-7
TGTGCCAGCAGCCCCACTAGCGTCTACGAGCAGTACTTC
CASSPTSVYEQYF
>.|TRBV28|many|TRBJ2-7
TGTGCCAGCAGAAGGACAAGGAACTCCTACGAGCAGTACTTC
CASRRTRNSYEQYF
>TRBD2|TRBV3-1|few|TRBJ2-1
TGTGCCAGCAGCCAAGGGTACGCAGCGGGGGGATACAATGAGCAGTTCTTC
CASSQGYAAGGYNEQFF
>.|TRBV27|.|TRBJ1-2
TGTGCCAGCAGTTTTAGGGCACTCGGCGGCTATGGCTACACCTTC
CASSFRALGGYGYTF
>.|TRBV4-2|.|TRBJ1-1
TGTGTCAGCAGCCAAGGGTCGGCGAACACTGAAGCTTTCTTT
CVSSQGSANTEAFF
>TRBD1|TRBV9|few|TRBJ1-1
TGTGCCAGCACCTCCGGAAGGACGGGACAGGGTCTTCGTGGGACTGAAGCTTTCTTT
CASTSGRTGQGLRGTEAFF
>TRBD1|TRBV20-1|few|TRBJ1-2
TGCAGTGCTAACGACAGGGACTATGGCTACACCTTC
CSANDRDYGYTF
>TRBD1|TRBV20-1|.|TRBJ1-5
TGCAGTCCTAGATTAGGCAGGGGGGCTTATAGCAATCAGCCCCAGCATTTT
CSPRLGRGAYSNQPQHF
>.|TRBV7-3|.|TRBJ2-1
TGTGCCAGCAGTGGGGAGAACAATGAGCAGTTCTTC
CASSGENNEQFF
>.|TRBV4-3|.|TRBJ1-3
TGCGCCAGCAGCCAGGCATGGCAGGGGCTCGGAAACACCATATATTTT
CASSQAWQGLGNTIYF